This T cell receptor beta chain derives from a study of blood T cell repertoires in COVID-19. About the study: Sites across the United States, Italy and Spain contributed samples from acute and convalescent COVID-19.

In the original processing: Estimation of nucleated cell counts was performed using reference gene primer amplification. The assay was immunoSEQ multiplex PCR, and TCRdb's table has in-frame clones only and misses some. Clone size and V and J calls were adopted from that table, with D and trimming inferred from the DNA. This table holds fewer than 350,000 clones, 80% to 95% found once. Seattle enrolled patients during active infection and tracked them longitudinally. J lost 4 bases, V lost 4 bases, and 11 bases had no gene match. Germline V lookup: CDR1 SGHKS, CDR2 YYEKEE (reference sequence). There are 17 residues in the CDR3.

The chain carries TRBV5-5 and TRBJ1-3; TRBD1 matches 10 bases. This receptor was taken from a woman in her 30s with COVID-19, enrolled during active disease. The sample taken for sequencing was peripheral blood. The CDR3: CASSRRDRGPIGNTIYF. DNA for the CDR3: TGTGCCAGCAGCCGCCGGGACAGGGGACCGATCGGAAACACCATATATTTT.